Sequencing of this T cell receptor (beta chain) was carried out in a study of T cell responses to AZD1222 COVID-19 vaccine. Concerning this clone itself: The antigen is undetermined. The same CDR3 also results from other DNA sequences found in this sample.

General study results and limits: Females made up more of the donors, who were largely white British, and clonal diversity may have come out too low. Among those given AZD1222, only five or six were seropositive at baseline.

The assay was immunoSEQ multiplex PCR, and TCRdb's table has in-frame clones only and misses some. The sample lists 100,000 to 150,000 clones, about 88% seen once, with 7.6% in the top ten. The clonotype was recovered from an adult in good health. Here the sequenced sample was peripheral blood, taken on day 0 of AZD1222 vaccination.

The CDR3 DNA reads TGTGCCAGTAGTCGTAACTATGGCTACACCTTC. Its protein is CASSRNYGYTF. The V call is TRBV19, the J call TRBJ1-2; D is unclear. There are 11 residues in the CDR3. Germline lookup yields CDR1 LNHDA and CDR2 SQIVND (reference sequence). V was shortened by 5 bases and J by 1 base, with 2 bases between the two germline ends. Together with reference TRBV19 and TRBJ1-2, the CDR3 gives the full variable domain: DGGITQSPKYLFRKEGQNVTLSCEQNLNHDAMYWYRQDPGQGLRLIYYSQIVNDFQKGDIAEGYSVSREKKESFPLTVTSAQKNPTAFYLCASSRNYGYTFGSGTRLTVV.